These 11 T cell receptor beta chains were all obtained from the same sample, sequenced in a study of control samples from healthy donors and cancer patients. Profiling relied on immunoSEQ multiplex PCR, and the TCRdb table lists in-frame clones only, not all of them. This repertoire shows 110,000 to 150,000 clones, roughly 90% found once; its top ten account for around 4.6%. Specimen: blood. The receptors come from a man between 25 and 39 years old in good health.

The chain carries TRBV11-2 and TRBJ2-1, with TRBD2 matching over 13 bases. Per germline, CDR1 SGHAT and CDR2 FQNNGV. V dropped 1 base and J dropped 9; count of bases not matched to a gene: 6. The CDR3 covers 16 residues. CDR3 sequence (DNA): TGTGCCAGCAGCTTAGGGGGACTAGCGGGGCTCGCTGAGCAGTTCTTC. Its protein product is CASSLGGLAGLAEQFF.

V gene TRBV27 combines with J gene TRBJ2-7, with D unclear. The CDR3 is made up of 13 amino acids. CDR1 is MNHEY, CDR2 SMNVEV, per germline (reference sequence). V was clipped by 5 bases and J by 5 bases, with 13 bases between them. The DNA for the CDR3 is TGTGCCAGCAGTCCGCAGAACGAGAACGAGCAGTACTTC. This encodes CASSPQNENEQYF.

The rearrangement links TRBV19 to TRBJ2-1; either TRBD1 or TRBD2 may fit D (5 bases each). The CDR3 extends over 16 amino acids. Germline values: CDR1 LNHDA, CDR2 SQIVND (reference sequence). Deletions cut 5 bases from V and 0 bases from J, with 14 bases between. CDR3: CASSPDRDPSYNEQFF. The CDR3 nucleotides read TGTGCCAGTAGTCCGGACCGGGACCCCTCCTACAATGAGCAGTTCTTC.

CDR3 protein: CATSDWGSGETQYF. Written as DNA, the CDR3 is TGTGCCACCAGTGATTGGGGATCGGGCGAGACCCAGTACTTC. The chain joins TRBV24-1 to TRBJ2-5; D gene unclear. Trimming took off 2 bases at V and 5 bases at J, with 11 bases between the two ends. CDR3 length equals 14 residues. The germline CDR1 and CDR2 sequences are KGHDR and SFDVKD.

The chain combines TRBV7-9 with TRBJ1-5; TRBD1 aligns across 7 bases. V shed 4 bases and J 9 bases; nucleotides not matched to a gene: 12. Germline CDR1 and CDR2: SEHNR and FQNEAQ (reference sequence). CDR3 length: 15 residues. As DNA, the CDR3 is TGTGCCAGCAGCTCTTCGGGACAGCGCGGTCGGCCCCAGCATTTT. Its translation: CASSSSGQRGRPQHF.

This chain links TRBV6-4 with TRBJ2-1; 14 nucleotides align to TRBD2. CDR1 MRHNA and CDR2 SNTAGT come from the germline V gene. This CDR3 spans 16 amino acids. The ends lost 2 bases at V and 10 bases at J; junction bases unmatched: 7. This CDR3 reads CASSDGTSGGLGEQFF. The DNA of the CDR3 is TGTGCCAGCAGTGACGGGACTAGCGGGGGCCTAGGGGAGCAGTTCTTC.

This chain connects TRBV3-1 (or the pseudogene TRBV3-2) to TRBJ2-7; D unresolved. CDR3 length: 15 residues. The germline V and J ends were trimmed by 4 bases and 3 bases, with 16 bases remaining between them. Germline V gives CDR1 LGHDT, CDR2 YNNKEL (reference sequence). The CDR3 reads CASSPFGGEFYEQYF. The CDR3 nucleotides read TGTGCCAGCAGCCCCTTCGGTGGGGAATTCTACGAGCAGTACTTC.

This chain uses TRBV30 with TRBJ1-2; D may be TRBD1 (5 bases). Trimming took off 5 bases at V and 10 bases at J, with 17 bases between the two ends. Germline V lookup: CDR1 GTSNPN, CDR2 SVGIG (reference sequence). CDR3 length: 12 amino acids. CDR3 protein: CAWSGGSLFYTF. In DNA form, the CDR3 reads TGTGCCTGGTCTGGGGGGAGCCTATTCTACACCTTC.

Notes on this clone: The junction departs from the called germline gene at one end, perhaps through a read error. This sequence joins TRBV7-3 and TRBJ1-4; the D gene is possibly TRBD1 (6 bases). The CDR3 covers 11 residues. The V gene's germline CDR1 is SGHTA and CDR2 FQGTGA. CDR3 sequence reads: CASSSGQEVGF. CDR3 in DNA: TGTGCCAGCAGCTCGGGACAAGAAGTGGGATTT.

CDR3 loop: CASNRQSGNTIYF. CDR3 bases: TGTGCCAGCAATAGACAGTCTGGAAACACCATATATTTT. The chain couples TRBV12-3 or TRBV12-4 to TRBJ1-3, with D perhaps TRBD1 (5 bases). The length of the CDR3 is 13 residues. The ends were cut back, 7 bases at V and 1 base at J, with 8 bases in the middle.

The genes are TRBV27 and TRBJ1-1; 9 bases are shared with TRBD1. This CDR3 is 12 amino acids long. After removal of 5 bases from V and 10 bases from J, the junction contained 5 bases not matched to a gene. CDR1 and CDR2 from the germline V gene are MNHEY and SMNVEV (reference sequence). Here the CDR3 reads CASSLTGGVAFF. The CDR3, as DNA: TGTGCCAGCAGTCTAACAGGGGGCGTAGCTTTCTTT.